Given below is one TCR beta chain in context. The junction and the germline gene differ at one end; a read error may be behind it. Per the germline V gene, CDR1 is SEHNR and CDR2 is FQNEAQ (reference sequence). This CDR3 spans 11 amino acids. This table comes from immunoSEQ multiplex PCR, and its TCRdb copy is limited to in-frame clones, with some not included. The sample consists of approximately 100,000 clones, 90% to 95% of them appearing once. This entry comes from a study of blood T cell repertoires in COVID-19. Study overall: Nucleic acid was either cDNA or gDNA, and it came from T cells, B-cell-depleted T cells, or PBMCs.

Sequences were obtained from peripheral blood. The chain carries TRBV7-9 and TRBJ1-2; TRBD1 might be the D (5 bases). The sequence derives from a man aged 50 to 59 with acute or convalescent COVID-19. CDR3 in amino acids: CASSSGGWGSF. CDR3 sequence (DNA): TGTGCCAGCAGTTCGGGGGGATGGGGATCCTTC. Variable domain in full (rest from reference TRBV7-9 and TRBJ1-2): DTGVSQNPRHKITKRGQNVTFRCDPISEHNRLYWYRQTLGQGPEFLTYFQNEAQLEKSRLLSDRFSAERPKGSFSTLEIQRTEQGDSAMYLCASSSGGWGSFGSGTRLTVV.